A single sample gave rise to the 11 T cell receptor beta chains below, sequenced in a study of cytotoxic CD8 clonotypes in ibrutinib-treated CLL. Profiling relied on immunoSEQ multiplex PCR, and the TCRdb table lists in-frame clones only, not all of them. This table has 300,000 or so clones, roughly 67% appearing once. This specimen was PBMCs, taken after 36 months of ibrutinib treatment. The source of these receptors is a human donor with chronic lymphocytic leukemia.

The chain carries TRBV18 and TRBJ2-7, with 9 bases that match TRBD2. The junction had 5 bases not matched to a gene; V was cut back by 2 bases and J by 3 bases. The CDR3 loop spans 15 amino acids. Germline V gene data show CDR1 as KGHSH and CDR2 as LQKENI. In DNA form, the CDR3 reads TGTGCCAGCTCACCAGGCGGGAGGGCTCACTACGAGCAGTACTTC. Protein: CASSPGGRAHYEQYF.

V and J are TRBV6-5 and TRBJ2-1, with 7 bases identical to TRBD1. The CDR3 covers 14 residues. Germline V gives CDR1 MNHEY, CDR2 SVGAGI. V gave up 7 bases and J gave up 9 bases; unmatched junction bases: 12. CDR3 in amino acids: CASIRAGGRGEQFF. Here the CDR3 DNA reads TGTGCCAGCATAAGGGCAGGGGGTAGGGGTGAGCAGTTCTTC.

The chain uses TRBV7-9 and TRBJ1-2; 7 nucleotides agree with TRBD1. V shed 1 base and J 0 bases; nucleotides not matched to a gene: 2. The germline V gene encodes CDR1 SEHNR and CDR2 FQNEAQ (reference sequence). CDR3 size: 15 residues. The CDR3 loop reads CASSLGGGTNYGYTF. DNA of the CDR3: TGTGCCAGCAGCTTAGGAGGGGGCACTAACTATGGCTACACCTTC.

The chain links TRBV10-3 to TRBJ1-3; the D is unclear. The length of the CDR3 is 16 residues. Germline V lookup: CDR1 ENHRY, CDR2 SYGVKD. Trimming shortened V by 1 base and J by 0 bases, and 10 bases separated the two germline ends. The chain's CDR3 is CAISEFRWGSGNTIYF. CDR3 DNA sequence: TGTGCCATCAGTGAGTTCCGGTGGGGCTCTGGAAACACCATATATTTT.

The chain uses TRBV7-3 and TRBJ2-3; 9 bases agree with TRBD2. V shed 3 bases, J shed 2 bases, and the junction held 9 bases outside the gene matches. The CDR3 loop spans 17 amino acids. Germline CDR1 reads SGHTA; CDR2 reads FQGTGA. The DNA for the CDR3 is TGTGCCAGCAGCTTTGGGACTAGCTTTTCCCACACAGATACGCAGTATTTT. Amino acid sequence: CASSFGTSFSHTDTQYF.

This chain links TRBV19 with TRBJ1-2; TRBD1 matches 9 bases. This CDR3 comprises 15 residues. From germline, CDR1 is LNHDA and CDR2 SQIVND (reference sequence). Germline trimming cut 5 bases from V and 1 base from J; bases unmatched to any gene: 5. In nucleotides, the CDR3 is TGTGCCAGTAGTCCAACGACAGGGGGTAACTATGGCTACACCTTC. This gives the protein CASSPTTGGNYGYTF.

This clone was picked up a small number of times. V usage is TRBV6-1 and J usage is TRBJ1-3; D unclear. CDR1 is MNHNS, CDR2 SASEGT, per germline. This CDR3 spans 14 amino acids. V shed 3 bases and J shed 4 bases, with 10 bases lying between them. The CDR3 here is CASSDRMGGNTIYF. For the CDR3, the DNA is TGTGCCAGCAGTGACAGGATGGGGGGAAACACCATATATTTT.

This clone was detected a few times. The chain joins TRBV5-4 to TRBJ2-7, with D possibly being TRBD2 (5 bases). Germline V gene data show CDR1 as SGHNT and CDR2 as YYREEE (reference sequence). The CDR3 totals 14 residues. The V end was cut by 3 bases, the J end by 4 bases, with 14 bases between. The CDR3 protein is CASSWAGSLYEQYF. The CDR3 DNA sequence: TGTGCCAGCAGCTGGGCGGGTTCCCTATACGAGCAGTACTTC.

Only a few counts were recorded for this clone. The rearrangement joins TRBV19 to TRBJ1-2; 9 positions match TRBD1. The V and J ends lost 5 bases and 7 bases, in that order; junction bases with no gene match: 5. CDR3 length: 13 amino acids. Germline V gene data show CDR1 as LNHDA and CDR2 as SQIVND (reference sequence). CDR3 nucleotide sequence: TGTGCCAGTAGTCCGGGACAGGGTTTTGGCTACACCTTC. It specifies CASSPGQGFGYTF.

This clone is a singleton in its sample. The rearrangement uses TRBV2 and TRBJ2-6; the match to TRBD1 covers 9 bases. Germline loops: CDR1 SNHLY, CDR2 FYNNEI. The CDR3 has 17 amino acids. The V segment lost 5 bases and the J segment 2 bases; nucleotides outside the gene matches: 7. In DNA, the CDR3 is TGTGCCAGCAGTACCCGGACAGGGGAGGCTGGGGCCAACGTCCTGACTTTC. Its protein product is CASSTRTGEAGANVLTF.

The chain recombines TRBV29-1 with TRBJ2-5; D gene ambiguous. The CDR3 sequence is 15 residues long. V was shortened by 6 bases and J by 1 base, with 18 bases between the two germline ends. Germline CDR1 is SQVTM and CDR2 is ANQGSEA. The CDR3 protein is CSVPGGVSSQETQYF. The CDR3 DNA follows: TGCAGCGTCCCAGGTGGGGTCTCCTCCCAAGAGACCCAGTACTTC.